A single sample is the source of the 30 T cell receptor beta chains below, sequenced in a study of blood T cell repertoires in COVID-19. Measured with immunoSEQ multiplex PCR; TCRdb has only the in-frame clones, and not every one. The table shows hundreds of thousands of clones, with 85% to 90% occurring only once. Sequenced material: PBMCs or T cells enriched from blood (not recorded which). These receptors were obtained from a man between 18 and 35 years old who had recovered from COVID-19.

V gene TRBV2 combines with J gene TRBJ2-6, with D perhaps TRBD1 (6 bases). Germline assignment: CDR1 SNHLY and CDR2 FYNNEI. V was trimmed by 4 bases and J by 4 bases, leaving 17 bases between them. This CDR3 has 17 amino acids. The CDR3 DNA sequence: TGTGCCAGCAGTGGGCAGGGGAGAGGAATCGGGGCCAACGTCCTGACTTTC. Its protein is CASSGQGRGIGANVLTF. The entire variable domain, with the rest obtained from reference TRBV2 and TRBJ2-6, is as follows: EPEVTQTPSHQVTQMGQEVILRCVPISNHLYFYWYRQILGQKVEFLVSFYNNEISEKSEIFDDQFSVERPDGSNFTLKIRSTKLEDSAMYFCASSGQGRGIGANVLTFGAGSRLTVL.

This chain connects TRBV30 to TRBJ1-2; possibly TRBD1 for D (6 bases). V was pared by 8 bases and J by 4 bases, with 11 bases between. This CDR3 is 11 amino acids long. Germline V gene sequence: CDR1 GTSNPN, CDR2 SVGIG (reference sequence). CDR3 in DNA: TGTGCCCGGCAGGGGTCCTATGGCTACACCTTC. This encodes CARQGSYGYTF.

The chain couples TRBV10-3 to TRBJ1-2; 7 bases align to TRBD1. V dropped 4 bases and J dropped 3; count of bases not matched to a gene: 5. CDR1 is ENHRY and CDR2 is SYGVKD in the germline V gene. This CDR3 contains 14 residues. The CDR3 spells CAISGQGGDYGYTF. CDR3 nucleotides: TGTGCCATCAGTGGACAGGGTGGCGACTATGGCTACACCTTC.

The V call is TRBV5-4, the J call TRBJ2-1, with a weak D call TRBD2 (6 bases). From germline, CDR1 is SGHNT and CDR2 YYREEE (reference sequence). The CDR3 has 16 residues. V was cut by 2 bases and J by 1 base, with 13 bases left in between. As DNA, the CDR3 is TGTGCCAGCAGCTTAGGAGGGCCCGTATCCTACAATGAGCAGTTCTTC. Protein: CASSLGGPVSYNEQFF. Full variable domain (rest looked up from reference TRBV5-4 and TRBJ2-1): ETGVTQSPTHLIKTRGQQVTLRCSSQSGHNTVSWYQQALGQGPQFIFQYYREEENGRGNFPPRFSGLQFPNYSSELNVNALELDDSALYLCASSLGGPVSYNEQFFGPGTRLTVL.

The chain couples TRBV4-1 to TRBJ1-2; perhaps TRBD1 as D (5 bases). Germline V gives CDR1 MGHRA, CDR2 YSYEKL. The CDR3 covers 15 residues. V lost 3 bases and J lost 1, with 12 bases in between. The DNA of the CDR3 is TGCGCCAGCAGCCAGTATTACCAGGGTAACTATGGCTACACCTTC. This gives the protein CASSQYYQGNYGYTF.

V gene TRBV27 combines with J gene TRBJ2-7; D possibly corresponds to TRBD1 (5 bases). The CDR3 consists of 16 residues. The germline gives CDR1 MNHEY, CDR2 SMNVEV (reference sequence). V lost 5 bases and J 2 bases, leaving 19 bases between the germline ends. CDR3 protein: CASSPTQGAVTYEQYF. The CDR3 region has the DNA TGTGCCAGCAGTCCCACTCAAGGGGCTGTAACCTACGAGCAGTACTTC.

V usage is TRBV5-4 and J usage is TRBJ1-1; 8 nucleotides agree with TRBD1. The CDR3 runs 15 residues. With 4 bases clipped from V and 1 base from J, the junction kept 6 bases outside the gene matches. Germline CDR1 and CDR2: SGHNT and YYREEE (reference sequence). The CDR3 loop is CASSPDRVTNTEAFF. CDR3 nucleotides: TGTGCCAGCAGCCCGGACAGGGTTACGAACACTGAAGCTTTCTTT. Combining the CDR3 with reference TRBV5-4 and TRBJ1-1 gives the whole variable domain ETGVTQSPTHLIKTRGQQVTLRCSSQSGHNTVSWYQQALGQGPQFIFQYYREEENGRGNFPPRFSGLQFPNYSSELNVNALELDDSALYLCASSPDRVTNTEAFFGQGTRLTVV.

The chain uses TRBV29-1 and TRBJ1-2, with D possibly being TRBD1 (5 bases). The germline V gene encodes CDR1 SQVTM and CDR2 ANQGSEA. The CDR3 length is 12 residues. Trimming stripped 5 bases from V and 4 bases from J, with 11 bases between. DNA for the CDR3: TGCAGCGTTCCTGACAGAAGCTATGGCTACACCTTC. Protein: CSVPDRSYGYTF.

V gene TRBV6-1 combines with J gene TRBJ2-6; maybe TRBD1 (6 bases). Trimming removed 1 base from V and 0 bases from J, with 13 bases in between. The CDR3 extends over 18 amino acids. Germline values: CDR1 MNHNS, CDR2 SASEGT. CDR3 protein: CASSEEWDTSSGANVLTF. The DNA of the CDR3 is TGTGCCAGCAGTGAAGAATGGGACACGAGCTCTGGGGCCAACGTCCTGACTTTC.

The chain couples TRBV3-1 (or the pseudogene TRBV3-2) to TRBJ2-3; 13 bases agree with TRBD2. Germline V gene lookup returns CDR1 LGHDT and CDR2 YNNKEL (reference sequence). This CDR3 is built from 13 residues. The V gene end was trimmed by 4 bases and the J gene end by 10 bases; junction bases not matched to a gene: 2. CDR3 coding DNA: TGTGCCAGCAGCCCGACTAGCGGGGGGTCGCAGTATTTT. Translation gives CASSPTSGGSQYF.

The J gene is TRBJ1-2, the V gene TRBV18, with TRBD1 matching over 7 bases. The CDR3 contains 12 residues. V lost 5 bases to trimming and J lost 10 bases; unmatched junction nucleotides: 7. Germline CDR1 and CDR2: KGHSH and LQKENI. The CDR3 region is CASSSTGTVYTF. The CDR3 DNA follows: TGTGCCAGCTCAAGTACCGGGACAGTCTACACCTTC. Full variable domain (outside the CDR3, taken from reference TRBV18 and TRBJ1-2): NAGVMQNPRHLVRRRGQEARLRCSPMKGHSHVYWYRQLPEEGLKFMVYLQKENIIDESGMPKERFSAEFPKEGPSILRIQQVVRGDSAAYFCASSSTGTVYTFGSGTRLTVV.

Comment on this clone: This specimen includes other DNA sequences encoding the same CDR3. This chain joins TRBV9 and TRBJ2-3, with 10 bases fitting TRBD2. CDR1 SGDLS and CDR2 YYNGEE come from the germline V gene. This CDR3 spans 15 amino acids. The V segment lost 1 base and the J segment 1 base; nucleotides outside the gene matches: 0. The CDR3 coding sequence is TGTGCCAGCAGCGTACTAGCGGGGGGCACAGATACGCAGTATTTT. This codes for CASSVLAGGTDTQYF.

J is TRBJ2-1 and V is TRBV15; TRBD1 agrees at 9 bases. V was pared by 4 bases and J by 3 bases, with 4 bases of the junction left unmatched. The CDR3 contains 15 residues. Germline V CDR1 and CDR2: LNHNV, YYDKDF (reference sequence). CDR3 bases: TGTGCCACCAGCAACCGGGACAGGGACTACAATGAGCAGTTCTTC. Encoded protein: CATSNRDRDYNEQFF.

The chain has TRBV24-1 and TRBJ2-7; TRBD2 matches at 7 bases. The V gene's germline CDR1 is KGHDR and CDR2 SFDVKD. The CDR3 consists of 17 residues. Losses at the gene ends were 0 bases for V and 6 bases for J; bases not matched to a gene: 13. The CDR3 coding sequence is TGTGCCACCAGTGATTTGCCCGGACTAGATGATTATGGCGAGCAGTACTTC. Encoded protein: CATSDLPGLDDYGEQYF.

This rearrangement joins TRBV5-1 to TRBJ1-2; 9 positions match TRBD1. The germline CDR1 and CDR2 sequences are SGHRS and YFSETQ. This CDR3 is 15 amino acids long. V was clipped by 4 bases and J by 2 bases; unmatched bases: 6. Written as DNA, the CDR3 is TGCGCCAGCAGCGCGCGGACAGGGGAAAACTATGGCTACACCTTC. It is translated as CASSARTGENYGYTF.

The rearrangement uses TRBV4-1 and TRBJ2-1; TRBD2 agrees at 13 bases. With V trimmed by 1 base and J by 9 bases, 9 bases remained unmatched. Germline V gene lookup returns CDR1 MGHRA and CDR2 YSYEKL. CDR3 length: 17 amino acids. This CDR3 reads CASSQVTLAGGPSEQFF. The CDR3 DNA reads as TGCGCCAGCAGCCAAGTCACACTAGCGGGAGGGCCGTCTGAGCAGTTCTTC.

The chain combines TRBV5-1 with TRBJ1-3, with a tentative D call TRBD1 (6 bases). The CDR3 contains 16 residues. The V end lost 0 bases, the J end lost 2 bases, and 12 bases lay between the germline ends. Germline CDR1 SGHRS, CDR2 YFSETQ. As DNA, the CDR3 is TGCGCCAGCAGCTTGGGAGCCACAGGGACTGGAAACACCATATATTTT. Amino acids: CASSLGATGTGNTIYF.

This clone was recorded a few times. The chain joins TRBV11-1 to TRBJ1-1, with D possibly matching TRBD1 (5 bases). The V gene lost 1 base and the J gene lost 7 bases, with 16 bases spanning the gap. The CDR3 is 15 residues long. Germline values: CDR1 SGHAT, CDR2 FQDESV (reference sequence). CDR3 loop: CASSLERQPQVEAFF. CDR3 sequence (DNA): TGTGCCAGCAGCTTAGAGAGACAGCCACAAGTTGAAGCTTTCTTT.

The J gene is TRBJ1-1, the V gene TRBV3-1 (or the pseudogene TRBV3-2); D may be TRBD1 (5 bases). V dropped 6 bases and J dropped 0 bases, with 17 bases sitting between them. This CDR3 region has 16 residues. In germline, CDR1 is LGHDT, CDR2 YNNKEL (reference sequence). CDR3 DNA sequence: TGTGCCAGCAGTCCCCACGGGGGGGGAATGAACACTGAAGCTTTCTTT. It codes for CASSPHGGGMNTEAFF.

The gene calls are TRBV6-4 and TRBJ2-2; 10 nucleotides align to TRBD1. CDR3 size: 14 residues. Germline trimming cut 8 bases from V and 2 bases from J; bases unmatched to any gene: 2. Germline CDR1 is MRHNA and CDR2 is SNTAGT. CDR3 sequence reads: CASRQGANTGELFF. The CDR3 DNA sequence: TGTGCCAGCCGACAGGGGGCAAACACCGGGGAGCTGTTTTTT.

V and J are TRBV25-1 and TRBJ2-1, with 7 bases lining up with TRBD2. Trimming removed 8 bases from V and 2 bases from J; junction bases left unmatched: 9. The germline CDR1 and CDR2 sequences are MGHDK and SYGVNS. The CDR3 has 15 residues. CDR3 sequence: CASSLGGLTYNEQFF. CDR3 in DNA: TGTGCCAGCTCGCTCGGGGGGTTAACCTACAATGAGCAGTTCTTC.

This clone was seen only once. The V and J genes are TRBV12-2 and TRBJ2-7; TRBD2, the table's D call, lacks a check against the DNA. TRBV12-2 is marked as a pseudogene. The CDR3 runs to 12 residues. CDR3 in DNA: TGTGCAAAGAGGACTAGCGAACGCGAGCAGTACTTC. Its translation: CAKRTSEREQYF.

This clone has just a few counts. The rearrangement joins TRBV7-2 to TRBJ1-3, with a tentative D call TRBD1 (6 bases). Trimming removed 2 bases at V and 2 bases at J, with 7 bases between. CDR1 and CDR2 (germline): SGHTA, FQGNSA. This CDR3 has 14 residues. The CDR3, as DNA: TGTGCCAGCAGCTTAAACAGGGCTGGAAACACCATATATTTT. Translating gives CASSLNRAGNTIYF.

This sequence joins TRBV4-1 and TRBJ1-2; TRBD1 matches at 8 bases. The CDR3 covers 16 residues. Germline assignment: CDR1 MGHRA and CDR2 YSYEKL. J was trimmed by 5 bases and V by 1 base; bases with no gene match: 9. Here the CDR3 DNA reads TGCGCCAGCAGCCAAGCCCCGGGACAGGACGCTTATGGCTACACCTTC. Translated, it gives CASSQAPGQDAYGYTF.

The chain combines TRBV7-2 with TRBJ2-7, with 8 bases that match TRBD2. The CDR3 spans 15 residues. CDR1 and CDR2 (germline): SGHTA, FQGNSA. V gave up 3 bases and J gave up 7 bases; unmatched junction bases: 11. The CDR3 DNA reads TGTGCCAGCAGCTTGATCGGGGGGGGGTTGGAAGAGCAGTACTTC. This codes for CASSLIGGGLEEQYF.

J is TRBJ1-1 and V is TRBV7-9, with a weak D call TRBD1 (5 bases). The CDR3 consists of 15 residues. Looked up from germline, CDR1 is SEHNR and CDR2 is FQNEAQ (reference sequence). Trimming removed 2 bases at V and 0 bases at J, with 10 bases between. Written as DNA, the CDR3 is TGTGCCAGCAGCTTATCTGCAGGGATGAACACTGAAGCTTTCTTT. It translates to CASSLSAGMNTEAFF.

The rearrangement uses TRBV5-4 and TRBJ2-1; 8 bases map to TRBD1. The germline CDR1 and CDR2 sequences are SGHNT and YYREEE (reference sequence). This CDR3 contains 14 residues. Trimming took 0 bases from V and 8 from J; bases not matched to a gene: 4. The CDR3 loop reads CASSLAGQAYEQFF. Written as DNA, the CDR3 is TGTGCCAGCAGCTTGGCGGGACAGGCGTATGAGCAGTTCTTC. Supplemented by reference TRBV5-4 and TRBJ2-1, the full variable domain reads ETGVTQSPTHLIKTRGQQVTLRCSSQSGHNTVSWYQQALGQGPQFIFQYYREEENGRGNFPPRFSGLQFPNYSSELNVNALELDDSALYLCASSLAGQAYEQFFGPGTRLTVL.

This chain links TRBV28 with TRBJ1-5, with D unresolved. V was trimmed by 5 bases and J by 4 bases, leaving 21 bases between them. The germline gives CDR1 MDHEN, CDR2 SYDVKM. This CDR3 is 17 amino acids long. CDR3 sequence: CASSPQGGGTGNQPQHF. The CDR3 nucleotides are TGTGCCAGCAGTCCACAAGGTGGCGGAACTGGGAATCAGCCCCAGCATTTT.

The chain combines TRBV19 with TRBJ1-5; 9 nucleotides line up with TRBD1. Germline V gene data show CDR1 as LNHDA and CDR2 as SQIVND (reference sequence). Germline trimming cut 7 bases from V and 7 bases from J; bases unmatched to any gene: 14. This CDR3 spans 16 amino acids. The CDR3 DNA follows: TGTGCCAGTACCGTAGGGCGGACAGGGGTAGGGCAGCCCCAGCATTTT. Protein product: CASTVGRTGVGQPQHF.

This chain links TRBV5-6 with TRBJ2-7, with D unclear. The CDR3 consists of 15 residues. From germline, CDR1 is SGHDT and CDR2 YYEEEE. V lost 1 base, J lost 2 bases, and 13 bases lay in between. CDR3 loop: CASSLTHTIAYEQYF. The CDR3 DNA sequence: TGTGCCAGCAGCTTGACCCATACGATAGCCTACGAGCAGTACTTC. Full variable domain (rest looked up from reference TRBV5-6 and TRBJ2-7): DAGVTQSPTHLIKTRGQQVTLRCSPKSGHDTVSWYQQALGQGPQFIFQYYEEEERQRGNFPDRFSGHQFPNYSSELNVNALLLGDSALYLCASSLTHTIAYEQYFGPGTRLTVT.